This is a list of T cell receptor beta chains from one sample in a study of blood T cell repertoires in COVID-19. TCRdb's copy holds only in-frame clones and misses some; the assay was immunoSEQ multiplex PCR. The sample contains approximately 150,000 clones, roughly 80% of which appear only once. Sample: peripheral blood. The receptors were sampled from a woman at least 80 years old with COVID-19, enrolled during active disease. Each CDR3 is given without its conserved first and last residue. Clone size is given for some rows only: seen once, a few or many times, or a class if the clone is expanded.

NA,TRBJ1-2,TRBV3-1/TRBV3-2,ASSQTDYGYT
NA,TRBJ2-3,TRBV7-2,ASSRTGFTDTQY
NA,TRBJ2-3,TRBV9,ASSPLGGGIRTDTQY
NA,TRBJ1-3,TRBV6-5,ASRFGGAGNTIY
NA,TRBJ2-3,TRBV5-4,ASRGGVADTQY
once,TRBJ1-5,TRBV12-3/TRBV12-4,ASSLGTGQPQH
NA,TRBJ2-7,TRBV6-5,ASSLEGAGAYEQY
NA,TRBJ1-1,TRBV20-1,SASPRRGDEAF
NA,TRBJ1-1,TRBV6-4,ASSQQGGNTEAF
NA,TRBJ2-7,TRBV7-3,ASSLRRGEQY
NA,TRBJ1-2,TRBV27,ASRPTANYGYT
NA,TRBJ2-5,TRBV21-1,ASSSRDYREEETQY
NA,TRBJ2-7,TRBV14,ASSQALGLAGIYEQY
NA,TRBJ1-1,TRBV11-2,ASSLAQGNTEAF
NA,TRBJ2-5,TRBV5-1,ASSLGQGRRETQY
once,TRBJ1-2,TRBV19,ASSSRATLGYT
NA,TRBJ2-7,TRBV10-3,AISEGAGAPYEQY
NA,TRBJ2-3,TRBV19,ASSIDRGTGRDTQY
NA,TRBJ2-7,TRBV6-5,ASIIGASSYEQY
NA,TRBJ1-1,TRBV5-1,ASSLGQERFTEAF
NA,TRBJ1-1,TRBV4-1,ASSQLRAMNTEAF
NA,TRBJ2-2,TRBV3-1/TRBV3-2,ASSRGLNTGELF
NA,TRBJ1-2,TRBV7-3,ASSPGNYGYT
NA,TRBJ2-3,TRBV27,ASSERGTQY
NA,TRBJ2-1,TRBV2,ASSDRLAGVNEQF
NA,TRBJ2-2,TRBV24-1,ATSPPGTGQSNTGELF
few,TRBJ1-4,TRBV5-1,ASSQGGDEKLF
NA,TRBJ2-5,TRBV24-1,ATTDSKIQETQY
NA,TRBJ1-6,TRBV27,ASSLSSSYNSPLH
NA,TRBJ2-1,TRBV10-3,AISGNRDSEQF
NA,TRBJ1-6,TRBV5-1,ASSLETGSSYNSPLH
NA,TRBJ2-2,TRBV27,ASSLYATQEGELF
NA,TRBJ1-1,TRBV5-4,ASSLPGINTEAF
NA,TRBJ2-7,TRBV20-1,SASQLAGPSPYEQY
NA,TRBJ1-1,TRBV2,ASRGQGRGTEAF
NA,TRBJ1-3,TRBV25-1,ASSRTGNSGNTIY
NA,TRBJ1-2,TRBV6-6,ASTDLGTGPHGYT
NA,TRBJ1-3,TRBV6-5,ASTGSGNTIY
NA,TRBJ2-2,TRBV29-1,SGRSGVNTGELF
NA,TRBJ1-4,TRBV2,ATGGATNEKLF
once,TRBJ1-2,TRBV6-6,ASSYPDRQGESGYT
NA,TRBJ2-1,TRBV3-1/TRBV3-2,ASSIHLSGEQF
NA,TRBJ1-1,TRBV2,ASNIEGAGFTEAF
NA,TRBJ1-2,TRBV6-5,ASSFDGTYGYT
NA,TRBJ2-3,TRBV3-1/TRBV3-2,ASSQGGLRLAGDTDTQY
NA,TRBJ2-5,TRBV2,ASRGTGGMQETQY
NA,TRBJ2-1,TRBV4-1,ASSQDRLLANYEQF
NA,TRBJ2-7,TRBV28,ASRGLSYEQY
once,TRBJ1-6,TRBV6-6,ASSAGDNSPLH
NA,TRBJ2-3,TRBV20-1,SASAVGQANTDTQY
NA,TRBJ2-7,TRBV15,ATSRYQAEQY
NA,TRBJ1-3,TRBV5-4,ASSPRAGNTIY
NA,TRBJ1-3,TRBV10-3,ATTGSLGNTIY